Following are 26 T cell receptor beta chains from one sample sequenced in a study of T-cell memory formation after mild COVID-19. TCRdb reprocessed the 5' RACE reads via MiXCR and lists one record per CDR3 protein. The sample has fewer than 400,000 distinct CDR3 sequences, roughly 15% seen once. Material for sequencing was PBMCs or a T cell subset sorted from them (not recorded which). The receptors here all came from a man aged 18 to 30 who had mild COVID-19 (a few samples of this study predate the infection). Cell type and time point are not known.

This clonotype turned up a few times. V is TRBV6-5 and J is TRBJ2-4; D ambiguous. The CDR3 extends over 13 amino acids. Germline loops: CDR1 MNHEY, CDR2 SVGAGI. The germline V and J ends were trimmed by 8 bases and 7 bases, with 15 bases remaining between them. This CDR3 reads CASRRLSENIQYF. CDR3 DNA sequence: TGTGCCAGCCGGCGCCTGTCGGAGAACATTCAGTACTTC.

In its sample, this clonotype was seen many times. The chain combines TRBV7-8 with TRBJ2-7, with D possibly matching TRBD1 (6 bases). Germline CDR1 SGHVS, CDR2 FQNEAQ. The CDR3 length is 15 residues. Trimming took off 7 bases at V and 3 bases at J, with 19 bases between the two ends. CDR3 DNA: TGTGCCAGCACCCCGGGACACTTCGGTGGCTACGAGCAGTACGTC. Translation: CASTPGHFGGYEQYV.

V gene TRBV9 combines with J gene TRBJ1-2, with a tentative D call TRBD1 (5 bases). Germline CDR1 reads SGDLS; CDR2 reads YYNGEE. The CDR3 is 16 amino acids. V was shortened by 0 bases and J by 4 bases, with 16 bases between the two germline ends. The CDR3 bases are TGTGCCAGCAGCGTAGGAGGGGCAGGGTCCGGCTATGGCTACACCTTC. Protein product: CASSVGGAGSGYGYTF.

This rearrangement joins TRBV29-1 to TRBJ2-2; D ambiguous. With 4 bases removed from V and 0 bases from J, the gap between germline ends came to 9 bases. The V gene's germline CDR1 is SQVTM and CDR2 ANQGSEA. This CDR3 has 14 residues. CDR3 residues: CSVARQANTGELFF. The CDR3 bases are TGCAGCGTTGCTCGGCAGGCGAACACCGGGGAGCTGTTTTTT.

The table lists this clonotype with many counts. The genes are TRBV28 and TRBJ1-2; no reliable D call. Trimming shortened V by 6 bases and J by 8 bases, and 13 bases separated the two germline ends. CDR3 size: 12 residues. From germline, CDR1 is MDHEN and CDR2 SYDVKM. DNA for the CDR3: TGTGCCAGCAGCTCCCCCGGAAAAGGCTACACCTTC. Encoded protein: CASSSPGKGYTF.

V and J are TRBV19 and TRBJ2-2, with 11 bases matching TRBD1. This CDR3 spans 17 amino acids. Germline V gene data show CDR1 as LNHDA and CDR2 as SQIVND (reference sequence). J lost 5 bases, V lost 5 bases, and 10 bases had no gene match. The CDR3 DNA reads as TGTGCCAGTAGTGTCTTTCCGGGACAGGGGGTTACCGGGGAGCTGTTTTTT. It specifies CASSVFPGQGVTGELFF.

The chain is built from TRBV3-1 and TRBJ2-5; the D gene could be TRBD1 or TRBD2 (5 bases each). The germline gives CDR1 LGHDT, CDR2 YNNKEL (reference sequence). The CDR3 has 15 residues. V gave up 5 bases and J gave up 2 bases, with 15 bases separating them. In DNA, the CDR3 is TGTGCCAGCAGCGCCGGGACGGATCCTCAAGAGACCCAGTACTTC. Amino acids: CASSAGTDPQETQYF.

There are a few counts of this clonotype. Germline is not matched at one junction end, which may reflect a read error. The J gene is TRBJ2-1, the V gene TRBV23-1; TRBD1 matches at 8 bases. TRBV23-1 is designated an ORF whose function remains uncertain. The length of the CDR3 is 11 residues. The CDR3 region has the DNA TGCGCCAGCAGTCTTCGACAGGGGAACCTCTTC. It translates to CASSLRQGNLF.

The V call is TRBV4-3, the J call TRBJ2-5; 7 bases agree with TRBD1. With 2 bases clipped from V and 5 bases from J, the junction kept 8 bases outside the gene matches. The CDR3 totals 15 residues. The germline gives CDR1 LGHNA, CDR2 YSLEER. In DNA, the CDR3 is TGCGCCAGCAGCCAAAGAGGGGGCGTAGAGGAGACCCAGTACTTC. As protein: CASSQRGGVEETQYF.

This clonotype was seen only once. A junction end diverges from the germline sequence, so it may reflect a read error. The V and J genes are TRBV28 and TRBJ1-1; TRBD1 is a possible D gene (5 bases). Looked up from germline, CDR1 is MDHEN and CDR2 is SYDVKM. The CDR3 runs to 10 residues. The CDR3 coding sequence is TGCGCGACGGGGCTCAGAGAAGTTTTCTTT. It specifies CATGLREVFF.

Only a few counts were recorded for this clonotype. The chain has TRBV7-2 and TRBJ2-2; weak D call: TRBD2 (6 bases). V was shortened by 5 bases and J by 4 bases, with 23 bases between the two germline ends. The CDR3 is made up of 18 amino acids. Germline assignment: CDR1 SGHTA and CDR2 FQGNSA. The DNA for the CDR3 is TGTGCCAGCAGCCCCCTAGGGTGGGATAGCGGCGGCACCGGGGAGCTGTTTTTT. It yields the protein CASSPLGWDSGGTGELFF.

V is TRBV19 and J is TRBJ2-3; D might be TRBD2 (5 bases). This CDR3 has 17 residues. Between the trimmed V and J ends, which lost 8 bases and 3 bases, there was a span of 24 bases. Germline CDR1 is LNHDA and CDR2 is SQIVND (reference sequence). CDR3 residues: CASGESGYNSLTDTQYF. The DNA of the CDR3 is TGTGCCAGTGGGGAGAGTGGCTACAATTCCCTGACAGATACGCAGTATTTT.

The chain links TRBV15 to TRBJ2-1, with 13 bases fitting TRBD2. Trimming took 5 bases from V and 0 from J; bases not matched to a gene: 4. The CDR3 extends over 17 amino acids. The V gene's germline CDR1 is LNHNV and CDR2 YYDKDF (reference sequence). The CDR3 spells CATSVRTSGSSYNEQFF. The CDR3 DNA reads TGTGCCACCAGCGTCAGGACTAGCGGGAGCTCCTACAATGAGCAGTTCTTC.

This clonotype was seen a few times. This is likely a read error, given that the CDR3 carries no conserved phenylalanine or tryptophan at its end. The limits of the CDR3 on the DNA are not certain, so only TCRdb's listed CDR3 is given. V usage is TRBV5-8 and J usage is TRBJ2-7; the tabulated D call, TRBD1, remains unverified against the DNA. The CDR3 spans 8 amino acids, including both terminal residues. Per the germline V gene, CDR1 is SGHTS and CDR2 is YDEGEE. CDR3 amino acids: CASSSGSL.

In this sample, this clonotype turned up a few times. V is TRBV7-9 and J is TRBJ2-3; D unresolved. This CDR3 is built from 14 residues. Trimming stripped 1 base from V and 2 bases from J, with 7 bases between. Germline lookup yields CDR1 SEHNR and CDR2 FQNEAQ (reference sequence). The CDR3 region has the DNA TGTGCCAGCAGCTTAGACCAAACCACAGATACGCAGTATTTT. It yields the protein CASSLDQTTDTQYF. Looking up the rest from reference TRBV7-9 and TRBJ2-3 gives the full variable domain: DTGVSQNPRHKITKRGQNVTFRCDPISEHNRLYWYRQTLGQGPEFLTYFQNEAQLEKSRLLSDRFSAERPKGSFSTLEIQRTEQGDSAMYLCASSLDQTTDTQYFGPGTRLTVL.

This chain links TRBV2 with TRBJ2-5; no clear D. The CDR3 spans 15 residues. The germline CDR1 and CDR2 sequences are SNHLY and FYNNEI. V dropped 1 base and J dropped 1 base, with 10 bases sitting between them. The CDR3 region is CASSEGRQLQETQYF. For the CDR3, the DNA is TGTGCCAGCAGTGAAGGCCGGCAACTCCAAGAGACCCAGTACTTC.

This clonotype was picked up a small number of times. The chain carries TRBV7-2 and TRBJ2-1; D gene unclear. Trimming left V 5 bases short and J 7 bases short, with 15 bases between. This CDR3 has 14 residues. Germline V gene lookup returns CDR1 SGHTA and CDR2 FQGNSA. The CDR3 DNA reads TGTGCCAGCAGCCGCACGGACGGTAGGAATGAGCAGTTCTTC. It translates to CASSRTDGRNEQFF.

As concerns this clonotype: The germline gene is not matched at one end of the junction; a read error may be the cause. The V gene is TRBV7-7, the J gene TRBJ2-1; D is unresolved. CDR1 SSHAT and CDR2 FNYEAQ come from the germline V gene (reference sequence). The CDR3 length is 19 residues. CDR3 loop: CASSLTPRGEDLSYNEQFF. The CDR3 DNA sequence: TGTGCTAGCAGCTTAACTCCCCGTGGAGAAGACCTATCCTACAATGAGCAGTTCTTC.

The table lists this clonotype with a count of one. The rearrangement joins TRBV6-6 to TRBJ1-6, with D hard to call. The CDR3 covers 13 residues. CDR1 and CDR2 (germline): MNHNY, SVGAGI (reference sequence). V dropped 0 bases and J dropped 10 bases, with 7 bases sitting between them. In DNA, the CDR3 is TGTGCCAGCAGTTACTCGAGAGGGTCACCCCTCCACTTT. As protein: CASSYSRGSPLHF.

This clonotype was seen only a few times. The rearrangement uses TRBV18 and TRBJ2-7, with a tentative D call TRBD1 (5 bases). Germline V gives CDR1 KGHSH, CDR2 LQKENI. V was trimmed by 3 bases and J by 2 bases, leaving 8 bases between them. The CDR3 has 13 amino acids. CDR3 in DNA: TGTGCCAGCTCACCTAGACAGACCTACGAGCAGTACGTC. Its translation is CASSPRQTYEQYV.

CDR3 bases: TGTGCCAGCAGTGTGGGGGGGCGGCGAAACACCATATATTTT. Its protein product is CASSVGGRRNTIYF. V gene TRBV6-6 combines with J gene TRBJ1-3, with D possibly matching TRBD1 (6 bases). Looked up from germline, CDR1 is MNHNY and CDR2 is SVGAGI (reference sequence). The CDR3 has 14 amino acids. V was cut by 5 bases and J by 5 bases, with 13 bases left in between.

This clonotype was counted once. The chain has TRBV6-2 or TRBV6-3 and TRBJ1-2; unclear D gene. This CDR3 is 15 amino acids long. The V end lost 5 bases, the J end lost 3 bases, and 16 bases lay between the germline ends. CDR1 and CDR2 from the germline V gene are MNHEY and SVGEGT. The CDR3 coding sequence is TGTGCCAGCAGTCACCCCCGGGGTGAATACTATGGCTACACCTTC. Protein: CASSHPRGEYYGYTF.

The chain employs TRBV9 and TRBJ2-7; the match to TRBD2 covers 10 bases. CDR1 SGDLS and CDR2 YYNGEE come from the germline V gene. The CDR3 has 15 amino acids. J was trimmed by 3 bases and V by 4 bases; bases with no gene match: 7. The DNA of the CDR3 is TGTGCCAGCAGCATTAGCGGGGGGCCATACTACGAGCAGTACTTC. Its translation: CASSISGGPYYEQYF.

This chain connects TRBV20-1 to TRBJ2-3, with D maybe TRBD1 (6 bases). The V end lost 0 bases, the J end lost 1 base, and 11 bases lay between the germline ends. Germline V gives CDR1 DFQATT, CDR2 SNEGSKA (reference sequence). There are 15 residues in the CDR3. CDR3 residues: CSARDGGAGTDTQYF. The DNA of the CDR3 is TGCAGTGCTAGAGATGGGGGCGCTGGCACAGATACGCAGTATTTT.

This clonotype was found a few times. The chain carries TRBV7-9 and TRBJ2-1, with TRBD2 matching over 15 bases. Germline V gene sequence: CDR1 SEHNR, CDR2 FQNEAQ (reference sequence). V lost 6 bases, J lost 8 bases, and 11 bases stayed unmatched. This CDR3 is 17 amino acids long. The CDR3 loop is CASRTGTSGGFSDEQFF. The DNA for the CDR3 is TGTGCCAGCAGGACTGGGACTAGCGGGGGGTTTAGCGATGAGCAGTTCTTC. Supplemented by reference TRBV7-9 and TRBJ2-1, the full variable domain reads DTGVSQNPRHKITKRGQNVTFRCDPISEHNRLYWYRQTLGQGPEFLTYFQNEAQLEKSRLLSDRFSAERPKGSFSTLEIQRTEQGDSAMYLCASRTGTSGGFSDEQFFGPGTRLTVL.

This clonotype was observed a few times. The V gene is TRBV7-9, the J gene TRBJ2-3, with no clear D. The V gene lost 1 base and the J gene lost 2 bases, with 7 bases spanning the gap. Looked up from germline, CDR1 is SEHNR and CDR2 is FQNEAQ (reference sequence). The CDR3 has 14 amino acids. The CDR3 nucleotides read TGTGCCAGCAGCTTAGTGGTTACCACAGATACGCAGTATTTT. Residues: CASSLVVTTDTQYF.